This T cell receptor (beta chain) was sequenced in a study of T cell repertoires in cytomegalovirus infection. Study details: Used in the study were CMV epitopes, some recently identified and HLA-C-restricted, others well-studied and HLA-B-restricted. CMV infection plus the matching HLA type was flagged by public TCR beta signatures. Study-level results: It was HLA-C-restricted CMV-specific TCR beta clonotypes that dominated the response ex vivo. CMV carriers having the relevant HLA were flagged by cumulative public TCR beta family frequency.

There are 15 residues in the CDR3. Germline V gene sequence: CDR1 ENHRY, CDR2 SYGVKD. J was trimmed by 3 bases and V by 2 bases; bases with no gene match: 6. This clonotype has more than one count but fewer than ten. Its antigen is unknown. Each CDR3 protein is one row after TCRdb ran MiXCR on the reads. The data show some 500,000 distinct CDR3 sequences, around a third seen once. This receptor was taken from a human donor in good health (CMV status not recorded). Some clones in this sample may be carry-over from other donors' samples. V and J are TRBV10-3 and TRBJ1-2; 7 bases align to TRBD1. The material was cultured PBMCs, obtained from culture after CMV antigen stimulation. CDR3 DNA sequence: TGTGCCATCAGTGAGCTGGGACAGCTTCACTATGGCTACACCTTC. Translating gives CAISELGQLHYGYTF.